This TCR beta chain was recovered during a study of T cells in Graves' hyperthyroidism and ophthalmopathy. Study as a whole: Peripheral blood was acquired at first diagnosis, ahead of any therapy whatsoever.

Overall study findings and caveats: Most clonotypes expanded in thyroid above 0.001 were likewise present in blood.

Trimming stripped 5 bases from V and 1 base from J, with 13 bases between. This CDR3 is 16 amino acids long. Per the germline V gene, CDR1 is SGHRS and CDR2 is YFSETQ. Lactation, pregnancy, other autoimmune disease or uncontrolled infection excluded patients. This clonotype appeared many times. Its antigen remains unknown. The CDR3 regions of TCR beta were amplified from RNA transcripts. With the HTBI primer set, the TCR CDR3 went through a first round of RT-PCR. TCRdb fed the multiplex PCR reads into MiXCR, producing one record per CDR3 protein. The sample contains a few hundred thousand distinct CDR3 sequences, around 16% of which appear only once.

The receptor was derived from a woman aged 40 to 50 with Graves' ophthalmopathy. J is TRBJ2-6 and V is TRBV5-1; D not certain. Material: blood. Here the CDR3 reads CASSTSGRSGANVLTF. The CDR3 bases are TGCGCCAGCAGTACGTCAGGCCGGTCTGGGGCCAACGTCCTGACTTTC.